This TCR beta chain was identified during a study of cytomegalovirus exposure and HLA in healthy donors. Study-level points and caveats: A later look showed TCR association rates differing by HLA locus, highest for DRB1 and lowest for HLA-C. With high specificity and sensitivity, the classifier reportedly diagnosed cytomegalovirus status. In an earlier analysis, about 87% or about 30%: the productive usage of most TCR beta V segments.

The trim removed 6 bases at V and 2 bases at J, leaving 11 bases unmatched. This CDR3 region has 16 residues. The germline gives CDR1 MDHEN, CDR2 SYDVKM. Primers included in the PCR were 60 Vbeta and 13 Jbeta primers. In the authors' methods: Later, 65 million to 90 million unique TCR beta chains were counted in an analysis, and roughly 11 million of them were shared. Sequenced by immunoSEQ multiplex PCR; TCRdb stores in-frame clones only, minus some. V, J and clone size are those of that table, while D and trimming were read from the DNA. The sample has about 120,000 clones, just over 75% seen once. Note on this clone: Its antigen is unknown.

This receptor was taken from a man aged 30 to 39 in good health and CMV-seropositive. J is TRBJ2-5 and V is TRBV28; 8 positions match TRBD2. Sample: PBMCs. CDR3: CASRGFSGEGQETQYF. CDR3 DNA: TGTGCCAGCAGGGGCTTTAGCGGGGAGGGGCAAGAGACCCAGTACTTC.